The 17 T cell receptor beta chains listed next were all sequenced from one sample in a study of tissue T cells after allogeneic stem cell transplantation (dated 2022 in TCRdb). The time point label here, explained by the study, means: human tissue collected at research (rapid) autopsy. Over an approximately 3-year period, fewer than 10 adult allo-HCT recipients with steroid-refractory GVHD were prospectively enrolled in a research-autopsy study. Library method: the immunoSEQ multiplex PCR assay. Entries here come from immuneACCESS through TCRdb and include only in-frame sequences with V and J called. Some clones fail to appear in such tables; in the studies checked, an unresolved V gene covers under half of the shortfall, and the cause of the remainder is unknown. The sample yields a few thousand clones; about 71% were counted once. The ten biggest clones cover more than 20% of the sample. The sample in question was small intestine tissue, obtained at autopsy. All receptors come from an older male patient with steroid-refractory graft-versus-host disease after an allogeneic stem cell transplant. Donor T cells from the graft may be present among the T cells after a transplant.

The chain is built from TRBV11-3 and TRBJ2-7, with TRBD1 matching 8 bases. CDR1 SGHNT and CDR2 YENEEA come from the germline V gene. After removal of 5 bases from V and 4 bases from J, the junction contained 7 bases not matched to a gene. The CDR3 spans 14 residues. CDR3 sequence reads: CASSLTGEMYEQYF. In nucleotides, the CDR3 is TGTGCCAGCAGCCTGACAGGGGAAATGTACGAGCAGTACTTC.

The CDR3 loop reads CASSYGSEQYF. The CDR3 DNA follows: TGCGCCAGCAGCTATGGGTCCGAGCAGTACTTC. The J gene is TRBJ2-7, the V gene TRBV5-1; no firm D call. The germline V gene has CDR1 SGHRS and CDR2 YFSETQ. The CDR3 sequence is 11 residues long. Trimming shortened V by 3 bases and J by 6 bases, and 7 bases separated the two germline ends.

V usage is TRBV18 and J usage is TRBJ1-2; TRBD1 aligns across 7 bases. The length of the CDR3 is 13 residues. The germline gives CDR1 KGHSH, CDR2 LQKENI. The trim removed 2 bases at V and 4 bases at J, leaving 1 base unmatched. The CDR3 reads CASSPDRAYGYTF. CDR3 nucleotide sequence: TGTGCCAGCTCACCAGACAGGGCCTATGGCTACACCTTC.

The chain joins TRBV2 to TRBJ1-2; D perhaps matches TRBD1 (5 bases). This CDR3 is built from 13 residues. Trimming removed 7 bases at V and 0 bases at J, with 9 bases between. Germline V lookup: CDR1 SNHLY, CDR2 FYNNEI. The CDR3 loop is CASIGTANYGYTF. As DNA, the CDR3 is TGTGCCAGCATTGGGACGGCTAACTATGGCTACACCTTC. Full variable domain (remainder filled in from reference TRBV2 and TRBJ1-2): EPEVTQTPSHQVTQMGQEVILRCVPISNHLYFYWYRQILGQKVEFLVSFYNNEISEKSEIFDDQFSVERPDGSNFTLKIRSTKLEDSAMYFCASIGTANYGYTFGSGTRLTVV.

This clone was seen only once. The rearrangement joins TRBV27 to TRBJ1-5; unclear D gene. V was trimmed by 6 bases and J by 5 bases, leaving 11 bases between them. The CDR3 totals 13 residues. From germline, CDR1 is MNHEY and CDR2 SMNVEV (reference sequence). The CDR3, as DNA: TGTGCCAGCAGGTCCGGCGGCGATCAGCCCCAGCATTTT. Translating it yields CASRSGGDQPQHF.

The gene calls are TRBV11-2 and TRBJ1-4; the D is unclear. Trimming took off 0 bases at V and 4 bases at J, with 6 bases between the two ends. CDR1 SGHAT and CDR2 FQNNGV come from the germline V gene. The CDR3 is made up of 14 amino acids. Here the CDR3 DNA reads TGTGCCAGCAGCTTAGACCACGATAATGAAAAACTGTTTTTT. It encodes CASSLDHDNEKLFF.

This clone has just a few counts. The chain links TRBV6-6 to TRBJ2-5, with D uncertain. CDR1 and CDR2 from the germline V gene are MNHNY and SVGAGI (reference sequence). Trimming left V 8 bases short and J 0 bases short, with 10 bases between. The CDR3 is made up of 13 amino acids. The CDR3 protein is CASRPDYQETQYF. The CDR3 DNA sequence: TGTGCCAGCCGCCCTGACTACCAAGAGACCCAGTACTTC.

The rearrangement joins TRBV18 to TRBJ2-7; D is unresolved. The V end was cut by 3 bases, the J end by 2 bases, with 11 bases between. Germline CDR1 is KGHSH and CDR2 is LQKENI. There are 14 residues in the CDR3. The CDR3: CASSPLGSAYEQYF. The CDR3 region has the DNA TGTGCCAGCTCACCTTTAGGCAGCGCCTACGAGCAGTACTTC.

The CDR3 DNA reads TGTGCCAGCAGCCAAGGGAAATGGGGGGCCAGCACAGATACGCAGTATTTT. Translating it yields CASSQGKWGASTDTQYF. This chain uses TRBV3-1 (or the pseudogene TRBV3-2) with TRBJ2-3; D might be TRBD1 or TRBD2, each matching 6 bases. Deletions cut 1 base from V and 0 bases from J, with 14 bases between. From germline, CDR1 is LGHDT and CDR2 YNNKEL (reference sequence). This CDR3 region has 17 residues.

The chain couples TRBV5-1 to TRBJ1-4; D possibly corresponds to TRBD1 (6 bases). Trimming pared 0 bases from V and 4 bases from J, leaving 7 bases between. The germline CDR1 and CDR2 sequences are SGHRS and YFSETQ. The length of the CDR3 is 14 residues. CDR3 nucleotides: TGCGCCAGCAGCTTGGCAGGGGTTAATGAAAAACTGTTTTTT. It specifies CASSLAGVNEKLFF.

This clone was seen more than once but under ten times. The V call is TRBV3-1 (or the pseudogene TRBV3-2), the J call TRBJ1-6, with 10 bases fitting TRBD1. Germline V gene lookup returns CDR1 LGHDT and CDR2 YNNKEL (reference sequence). V was pared by 4 bases and J by 8 bases, with 8 bases of the junction left unmatched. CDR3 length equals 16 residues. The CDR3 DNA is TGTGCCAGCAGCCCACCGGGACAGGGGAGCTATTCACCCCTCCACTTT. Protein sequence: CASSPPGQGSYSPLHF.

This clone was counted a single time. The chain links TRBV2 to TRBJ2-1; 8 bases fit TRBD1. V shed 2 bases, J shed 7 bases, and the junction held 10 bases outside the gene matches. The CDR3 extends over 16 amino acids. Looked up from germline, CDR1 is SNHLY and CDR2 is FYNNEI. The CDR3 spells CASSETPRTGRNEQFF. The CDR3 nucleotides read TGTGCCAGCAGTGAAACACCCAGGACAGGGCGAAATGAGCAGTTCTTC.

The chain uses TRBV9 and TRBJ1-2; D remains ambiguous. V was cut by 5 bases and J by 0 bases, with 14 bases left in between. CDR1 is SGDLS, CDR2 YYNGEE, per germline. The CDR3 length is 15 residues. The CDR3 loop is CASRGAGGPNYGYTF. The CDR3 nucleotides are TGTGCCAGCAGGGGAGCGGGCGGGCCTAACTATGGCTACACCTTC.

The chain carries TRBV10-1 and TRBJ2-1, with 10 nucleotides matching TRBD2. Germline CDR1 is WNHNN and CDR2 is SYGVQD (reference sequence). The CDR3 loop spans 14 amino acids. V lost 5 bases, J lost 5 bases, and 3 bases stayed unmatched. The CDR3 coding sequence is TGCGCCAGCAGTCCTAGCGGGGGAGACAATGAGCAGTTCTTC. Protein: CASSPSGGDNEQFF.

The gene calls are TRBV7-8 and TRBJ1-1, with TRBD1 matching 7 bases. The V gene end was trimmed by 8 bases and the J gene end by 1 base; junction bases not matched to a gene: 7. Germline V gives CDR1 SGHVS, CDR2 FQNEAQ. This CDR3 has 14 residues. CDR3 in DNA: TGTGCCAGCGGAGGGACAGTTCAGAACACTGAAGCTTTCTTT. Amino acid sequence: CASGGTVQNTEAFF.

This clone was detected once. V and J are TRBV6-2 or TRBV6-3 and TRBJ2-7; D tentatively reads TRBD1 or TRBD2 (5 bases each). Trimming pared 3 bases from V and 3 bases from J, leaving 12 bases between. The CDR3 has 14 residues. The germline V gene has CDR1 MNHEY and CDR2 SVGEGT. The CDR3 reads CASSYVGGNYEQYF. For the CDR3, the DNA is TGTGCCAGCAGTTATGTTGGGGGAAACTACGAGCAGTACTTC.

This chain links TRBV6-5 with TRBJ1-4; D is ambiguous. Germline-derived CDR1 and CDR2 are MNHEY and SVGAGI. Trimming left V 4 bases short and J 6 bases short, with 9 bases between. The CDR3 is 13 amino acids. The CDR3 here is CASSWDKHEKLFF. The DNA for the CDR3 is TGTGCCAGCAGTTGGGATAAACATGAAAAACTGTTTTTT.